Listed below are T cell receptor beta chains from one sample, sequenced in a study of OX40 agonist ivuxolimab in advanced cancers. Sequenced by immunoSEQ multiplex PCR; TCRdb stores in-frame clones only, minus some. The table lists around 72,000 clones, 90% to 95% of them singletons. Sequenced here: CD4+ or CD8+ T cells sorted from blood, sampled in a trial of the OX40 agonist ivuxolimab. The receptors here all came from an adult with an advanced solid tumor such as melanoma, head and neck, liver or kidney cancer. Both conserved end residues are part of each CDR3. The order of the fields is clone size, V gene, J gene, D gene, CDR3 protein, CDR3 DNA. The D gene is left open where the match is weak. Clone size is stated in some rows and not others, as once, few, many or a class when expanded.

size: -
V: TRBV9
J: TRBJ1-1
D: -
CDR3: CASSVAPNTEAFF
DNA: TGTGCCAGCAGCGTAGCTCCCAACACTGAAGCTTTCTTT

size: -
V: TRBV7-3
J: TRBJ2-1
D: TRBD1
CDR3: CASSFKTGGPYNEQFF
DNA: TGTGCCAGCAGCTTTAAGACAGGGGGCCCCTACAATGAGCAGTTCTTC

size: -
V: TRBV11-3
J: TRBJ2-2
D: TRBD2
CDR3: CASARPGTSGYTGELFF
DNA: TGTGCCAGCGCTAGACCCGGGACTAGCGGGTACACCGGGGAGCTGTTTTTT

size: -
V: TRBV19
J: TRBJ2-7
D: -
CDR3: CASSPSGYEQYF
DNA: TGTGCCAGTAGTCCCTCCGGCTACGAGCAGTACTTC

size: -
V: TRBV6-5
J: TRBJ2-7
D: TRBD2
CDR3: CAPHRVAGGYEQYF
DNA: TGTGCCCCACACCGGGTGGCGGGGGGCTACGAGCAGTACTTC

size: -
V: TRBV28
J: TRBJ2-7
D: -
CDR3: CASSLFGAPISYEQYF
DNA: TGTGCCAGCAGTTTATTTGGAGCCCCGATCTCCTACGAGCAGTACTTC

size: -
V: TRBV27
J: TRBJ2-2
D: -
CDR3: CASSLFGAGELFF
DNA: TGTGCCAGCAGCCTATTTGGGGCCGGGGAGCTGTTTTTT

size: -
V: TRBV14
J: TRBJ2-7
D: TRBD1
CDR3: CASSSQGYEQYF
DNA: TGTGCCAGCAGCTCACAGGGGTACGAGCAGTACTTC

size: few
V: TRBV4-1
J: TRBJ1-2
D: -
CDR3: CASSQDPQPGRGGYTF
DNA: TGCGCCAGCAGCCAAGATCCCCAACCGGGGCGTGGGGGCTACACCTTC

size: few
V: TRBV7-9
J: TRBJ2-7
D: -
CDR3: CASSQDSF
DNA: TGTGCCAGCAGCCAGGACAGCTTC

size: -
V: TRBV5-1
J: TRBJ2-1
D: TRBD2
CDR3: CASSSGLDADEQFF
DNA: TGCGCCAGCAGCTCGGGACTAGACGCAGATGAGCAGTTCTTC

size: few
V: TRBV19
J: TRBJ1-2
D: -
CDR3: CASSRRQGDLYGYTF
DNA: TGTGCCAGTAGTCGAAGGCAGGGTGATTTATACGGCTACACCTTC

size: -
V: TRBV11-3
J: TRBJ2-7
D: -
CDR3: CASSLGTNPSYEQYF
DNA: TGTGCCAGCAGCTTAGGCACTAACCCTTCCTACGAGCAGTACTTC

size: -
V: TRBV7-9
J: TRBJ1-1
D: -
CDR3: CASSTGPPNTEAFF
DNA: TGTGCCAGCAGCACAGGGCCCCCGAACACTGAAGCTTTCTTT

size: -
V: TRBV10-1
J: TRBJ2-7
D: TRBD2
CDR3: CASSPAGTSGSYEQYF
DNA: TGCGCCAGCAGTCCCGCCGGGACTAGCGGCTCCTACGAGCAGTACTTC

size: -
V: TRBV28
J: TRBJ2-2
D: -
CDR3: CASTKAGTYTGELFF
DNA: TGTGCCAGCACCAAAGCGGGCACCTACACCGGGGAGCTGTTTTTT

size: -
V: TRBV28
J: TRBJ2-3
D: -
CDR3: CASSVHSSDTQYF
DNA: TGTGCCAGCAGTGTCCATAGCTCAGATACGCAGTATTTT

size: -
V: TRBV9
J: TRBJ2-3
D: -
CDR3: CASSVQRGSTDTQYF
DNA: TGTGCCAGCAGCGTCCAACGGGGTAGCACAGATACGCAGTATTTT

size: -
V: TRBV5-1
J: TRBJ2-1
D: TRBD2
CDR3: CASSYWTSGTDNEQFF
DNA: TGCGCCAGCAGCTACTGGACTAGCGGGACCGACAATGAGCAGTTCTTC

size: once
V: TRBV19
J: TRBJ1-5
D: TRBD1
CDR3: CASSPTGAVDNQPQHF
DNA: TGTGCCAGTAGCCCTACAGGGGCGGTTGACAATCAGCCCCAGCATTTT

size: once
V: TRBV6-9
J: TRBJ2-7
D: -
CDR3: CASRLRQASLYEQYF
DNA: TGTGCCAGCAGACTTAGACAGGCTTCCTTGTACGAGCAGTACTTC

size: -
V: TRBV11-3
J: TRBJ2-7
D: TRBD1
CDR3: CASSSDRGSYEQYF
DNA: TGTGCCAGCAGCTCCGACAGGGGATCCTACGAGCAGTACTTC

size: -
V: TRBV4-2
J: TRBJ2-5
D: -
CDR3: CASSHGADRSSQETQYF
DNA: TGTGCCAGCAGCCATGGGGCCGACAGGAGTTCACAAGAGACCCAGTACTTC

size: few
V: TRBV11-2
J: TRBJ1-5
D: -
CDR3: CASSGWDSNQPQHF
DNA: TGTGCCAGCAGCGGCTGGGACAGCAATCAGCCCCAGCATTTT

size: -
V: TRBV19
J: TRBJ1-2
D: TRBD1
CDR3: CASSRAGQGNYGYTF
DNA: TGTGCCAGTAGTCGGGCGGGACAGGGAAACTATGGCTACACCTTC

size: -
V: TRBV21-1
J: TRBJ2-7
D: -
CDR3: CASSKKSPATGSSYEQYF
DNA: TGTGCCAGCAGCAAAAAGTCCCCCGCGACAGGGAGCTCCTACGAGCAGTACTTC

size: -
V: TRBV5-4
J: TRBJ2-3
D: -
CDR3: CASSPAQLDADTQYF
DNA: TGTGCCAGCAGCCCCGCCCAACTAGATGCAGATACGCAGTATTTT

size: -
V: TRBV7-3
J: TRBJ2-2
D: -
CDR3: CASSLNSQVGELGELFF
DNA: TGTGCCAGCAGCTTGAACAGTCAGGTTGGCGAGCTCGGGGAGCTGTTTTTT

size: -
V: TRBV29-1
J: TRBJ2-3
D: -
CDR3: CSVAYPGDTQYF
DNA: TGCAGCGTCGCTTACCCGGGGGATACGCAGTATTTT

size: -
V: TRBV2
J: TRBJ2-7
D: -
CDR3: CASSEARRKGYEQYF
DNA: TGTGCCAGCAGTGAAGCAAGGAGGAAAGGCTACGAGCAGTACTTC

size: -
V: TRBV23-1
J: TRBJ2-1
D: -
CDR3: CASAREGEQFF
DNA: TGCGCCAGCGCCAGGGAAGGTGAGCAGTTCTTC

size: -
V: TRBV29-1
J: TRBJ1-2
D: -
CDR3: CSVDGGRGGYTF
DNA: TGCAGCGTTGATGGGGGGCGCGGTGGCTACACCTTC

size: -
V: TRBV28
J: TRBJ2-2
D: TRBD1
CDR3: CASLGQLLTGELFF
DNA: TGTGCCAGCTTGGGACAGCTACTCACCGGGGAGCTGTTTTTT